These T cell receptor beta chains were read from a single sample in a study of shared T cell receptors in the human thymus. Here immunoSEQ multiplex PCR was the method, and the copy in TCRdb shows in-frame clones only, minus some. Found here are around 730,000 clones, over 75% of them singletons; the top ten hold approximately 0.01%. The same sample was also used in a study of human thymus T cells.

What was sequenced was thymocytes. The receptors come from a girl under three years old with a congenital heart defect. Each CDR3 is given with its conserved first and last residue. Fields, in order: CDR3 protein, CDR3 DNA, D gene, clone size, V gene, J gene. A D gene is named only where the DNA matches it firmly. Size tells how often a clone was seen (once, few, many) or the class of an expanded clone, and some rows leave it out.

CDR3aa: CASSLAVDQRNGYTF
CDR3nt: TGTGCCAGCAGCTTAGCTGTGGATCAGCGTAATGGCTACACCTTC
d_gene: .
abundance: .
v_gene: TRBV7-9
j_gene: TRBJ1-2

CDR3aa: CASSLYTDTQYF
CDR3nt: TGTGCCAGCAGCCTTTACACAGATACGCAGTATTTT
d_gene: .
abundance: .
v_gene: TRBV5-4
j_gene: TRBJ2-3

CDR3aa: CASSIGLAGGLLPLNEQFF
CDR3nt: TGTGCCAGCAGTATTGGACTAGCGGGGGGTCTTTTACCACTTAATGAGCAGTTCTTC
d_gene: TRBD2
abundance: .
v_gene: TRBV28
j_gene: TRBJ2-1

CDR3aa: CATSTERKTTGTASKSNYGYTF
CDR3nt: TGTGCCACCAGCACAGAACGAAAAACAACAGGGACCGCCTCCAAATCTAACTATGGCTACACCTTC
d_gene: .
abundance: .
v_gene: TRBV15
j_gene: TRBJ1-2

CDR3aa: CASRGDRGPGTEAFF
CDR3nt: TGTGCCAGCAGGGGTGACAGGGGGCCAGGTACTGAAGCTTTCTTT
d_gene: TRBD1
abundance: .
v_gene: TRBV5-4
j_gene: TRBJ1-1

CDR3aa: CASSGLAGYTDTQYF
CDR3nt: TGTGCCAGTAGTGGGCTAGCGGGATACACAGATACGCAGTATTTT
d_gene: TRBD2
abundance: .
v_gene: TRBV19
j_gene: TRBJ2-3

CDR3aa: CASSLRQGGYTF
CDR3nt: TGTGCCAGCAGCTTGCGACAGGGTGGCTACACCTTC
d_gene: TRBD1
abundance: .
v_gene: TRBV7-9
j_gene: TRBJ1-2

CDR3aa: CASSLRWREETQYF
CDR3nt: TGTGCCAGCAGTTTACGATGGAGGGAAGAGACCCAGTACTTC
d_gene: .
abundance: .
v_gene: TRBV27
j_gene: TRBJ2-5

CDR3aa: CASSLIPSGGGKGVQETQYF
CDR3nt: TGTGCCAGCAGCTTAATTCCTAGCGGGGGAGGGAAGGGGGTCCAAGAGACCCAGTACTTC
d_gene: TRBD2
abundance: .
v_gene: TRBV7-6
j_gene: TRBJ2-5

CDR3aa: CASSSAGGGYTF
CDR3nt: TGCGCCAGCAGCAGCGCGGGGGGGGGCTACACCTTC
d_gene: .
abundance: .
v_gene: TRBV5-1
j_gene: TRBJ1-2

CDR3aa: CASSLWEGGNQPQHF
CDR3nt: TGTGCCAGCAGTTTGTGGGAGGGGGGAAATCAGCCCCAGCATTTT
d_gene: .
abundance: .
v_gene: TRBV28
j_gene: TRBJ1-5

CDR3aa: CASSLAGQGAFLNTEAFF
CDR3nt: TGTGCCAGCAGCTTAGCGGGACAGGGGGCCTTTTTGAACACTGAAGCTTTCTTT
d_gene: TRBD1
abundance: few
v_gene: TRBV7-8
j_gene: TRBJ1-1

CDR3aa: CATSKLKRTGTSGGPRGETQYF
CDR3nt: TGTGCCACCAGCAAGTTGAAAAGAACCGGGACTAGCGGGGGACCACGAGGGGAGACCCAGTACTTC
d_gene: TRBD2
abundance: .
v_gene: TRBV15
j_gene: TRBJ2-5

CDR3aa: CASSLGQVKALNSPLHF
CDR3nt: TGTGCCAGCAGCTTGGGGCAGGTCAAGGCCCTAAATTCACCCCTCCACTTT
d_gene: .
abundance: .
v_gene: TRBV5-6
j_gene: TRBJ1-6

CDR3aa: CASSERAAPNYGYTF
CDR3nt: TGTGCCAGCAGTGAGAGGGCAGCCCCCAACTATGGCTACACCTTC
d_gene: .
abundance: .
v_gene: TRBV2
j_gene: TRBJ1-2

CDR3aa: CASSLIRGTDTQYF
CDR3nt: TGTGCCAGCAGCTTGATCCGGGGCACAGATACGCAGTATTTT
d_gene: .
abundance: once
v_gene: TRBV5-6
j_gene: TRBJ2-3

CDR3aa: CASSQDSGGGKSDTQYF
CDR3nt: TGCGCCAGCAGCCAAGATTCGGGCGGGGGTAAGTCAGATACGCAGTATTTT
d_gene: TRBD2
abundance: .
v_gene: TRBV4-1
j_gene: TRBJ2-3

CDR3aa: CASSFAGAVQPQHF
CDR3nt: TGTGCCAGCAGTTTCGCGGGGGCAGTTCAGCCCCAGCATTTT
d_gene: .
abundance: .
v_gene: TRBV6-1
j_gene: TRBJ1-5

CDR3aa: CATTGGSGRPF
CDR3nt: TGCGCCACCACGGGGGGCTCCGGAAGACCATTT
d_gene: .
abundance: .
v_gene: TRBV5-1
j_gene: TRBJ1-1

CDR3aa: CASSIPGSYEQYF
CDR3nt: TGTGCCAGTAGTATCCCGGGGAGCTACGAGCAGTACTTC
d_gene: .
abundance: .
v_gene: TRBV19
j_gene: TRBJ2-7

CDR3aa: CASSLINPTGGVNTEAFF
CDR3nt: TGCGCCAGCAGCCTCATAAACCCAACGGGGGGCGTGAACACTGAAGCTTTCTTT
d_gene: .
abundance: .
v_gene: TRBV5-1
j_gene: TRBJ1-1

CDR3aa: CASRLTGVQETQYF
CDR3nt: TGCGCCAGCAGACTAACAGGGGTCCAAGAGACCCAGTACTTC
d_gene: TRBD1
abundance: .
v_gene: TRBV4-1
j_gene: TRBJ2-5

CDR3aa: CATADREHEDGYTF
CDR3nt: TGTGCCACCGCGGACAGGGAGCATGAGGATGGCTACACCTTC
d_gene: TRBD1
abundance: .
v_gene: TRBV10-3
j_gene: TRBJ1-2

CDR3aa: CASSLDHSGGFDTQYF
CDR3nt: TGTGCCAGCAGCCTTGACCATAGCGGGGGGTTCGATACGCAGTATTTT
d_gene: TRBD2
abundance: once
v_gene: TRBV11-2
j_gene: TRBJ2-3

CDR3aa: CATSRDWPQGARGNTEAFF
CDR3nt: TGTGCCACCAGCAGAGATTGGCCACAGGGGGCTAGGGGGAACACTGAAGCTTTCTTT
d_gene: TRBD1
abundance: once
v_gene: TRBV15
j_gene: TRBJ1-1

CDR3aa: CASSLEVAGPNTGELFF
CDR3nt: TGTGCCAGCAGCTTAGAAGTTGCGGGGCCGAACACCGGGGAGCTGTTTTTT
d_gene: .
abundance: .
v_gene: TRBV7-9
j_gene: TRBJ2-2

CDR3aa: CASSSIAGGDTDTQYF
CDR3nt: TGTGCCAGCAGTTCGATAGCGGGGGGAGACACAGATACGCAGTATTTT
d_gene: TRBD2
abundance: few
v_gene: TRBV28
j_gene: TRBJ2-3

CDR3aa: CASSLMGQGYEQYF
CDR3nt: TGTGCCAGCAGCTTAATGGGACAGGGCTACGAGCAGTACTTC
d_gene: TRBD1
abundance: .
v_gene: TRBV7-8
j_gene: TRBJ2-7

CDR3aa: CASTPTRRLAGGNEQFF
CDR3nt: TGTGCCAGCACCCCGACCAGGAGGCTAGCGGGTGGTAATGAGCAGTTCTTC
d_gene: TRBD2
abundance: .
v_gene: TRBV7-9
j_gene: TRBJ2-1

CDR3aa: CASSTGGYAVNTEAFF
CDR3nt: TGCGCCAGCAGTACAGGTGGGTACGCAGTGAACACTGAAGCTTTCTTT
d_gene: .
abundance: .
v_gene: TRBV4-3
j_gene: TRBJ1-1

CDR3aa: CASSQGARGSGEQYF
CDR3nt: TGCGCCAGCAGCCAAGGGGCGAGGGGGAGTGGCGAGCAGTACTTC
d_gene: .
abundance: .
v_gene: TRBV4-1
j_gene: TRBJ2-7

CDR3aa: CASSQGAGGQGQPQHF
CDR3nt: TGTGCCAGCAGCCAGGGTGCAGGGGGCCAGGGGCAGCCCCAGCATTTT
d_gene: TRBD1
abundance: .
v_gene: TRBV4-2
j_gene: TRBJ1-5

CDR3aa: CASMSKTNYEQYF
CDR3nt: TGTGCCAGCATGTCCAAGACAAACTACGAGCAGTACTTC
d_gene: .
abundance: .
v_gene: TRBV6-1
j_gene: TRBJ2-7

CDR3aa: CASRHDGQVPTEAFF
CDR3nt: TGTGCCAGCAGACACGACGGACAGGTTCCCACTGAAGCTTTCTTT
d_gene: TRBD1
abundance: .
v_gene: TRBV6-4
j_gene: TRBJ1-1

CDR3aa: CASSQARTSGGSTDTQYF
CDR3nt: TGCGCCAGCAGCCAGGCAAGGACTAGCGGGGGCTCCACAGATACGCAGTATTTT
d_gene: TRBD2
abundance: .
v_gene: TRBV4-3
j_gene: TRBJ2-3

CDR3aa: CASSGVVSGGARETQYF
CDR3nt: TGTGCCAGCAGTGGGGTGGTTAGCGGGGGTGCAAGAGAGACCCAGTACTTC
d_gene: TRBD2
abundance: .
v_gene: TRBV2
j_gene: TRBJ2-5

CDR3aa: CASSLYWTRENTEAFF
CDR3nt: TGTGCCAGCAGTTTATATTGGACCAGGGAGAACACTGAAGCTTTCTTT
d_gene: .
abundance: .
v_gene: TRBV28
j_gene: TRBJ1-1

CDR3aa: CSVERGLQSNYGYTF
CDR3nt: TGCAGCGTTGAGCGAGGCCTGCAGTCTAACTATGGCTACACCTTC
d_gene: .
abundance: .
v_gene: TRBV29-1
j_gene: TRBJ1-2

CDR3aa: CASSSTGKPTEAFF
CDR3nt: TGTGCCAGCAGTTCGACAGGGAAACCCACTGAAGCTTTCTTT
d_gene: TRBD1
abundance: few
v_gene: TRBV27
j_gene: TRBJ1-1

CDR3aa: CASSLGGRVPYEQYF
CDR3nt: TGCGCCAGCAGCTTGGGCGGCAGGGTCCCCTACGAGCAGTACTTC
d_gene: .
abundance: once
v_gene: TRBV5-1
j_gene: TRBJ2-7

CDR3aa: CASSQDDRPEEYYGYTF
CDR3nt: TGCGCCAGCAGCCAAGATGATCGGCCCGAGGAGTATTATGGCTACACCTTC
d_gene: .
abundance: few
v_gene: TRBV4-3
j_gene: TRBJ1-2

CDR3aa: CSVVGGPGITDTQYF
CDR3nt: TGCAGCGTTGTGGGTGGGCCAGGGATCACAGATACGCAGTATTTT
d_gene: .
abundance: .
v_gene: TRBV29-1
j_gene: TRBJ2-3

CDR3aa: CASSLGRRRNQPQHF
CDR3nt: TGTGCCAGCAGCTTAGGTAGGCGGAGGAATCAGCCCCAGCATTTT
d_gene: .
abundance: .
v_gene: TRBV11-2
j_gene: TRBJ1-5

CDR3aa: CASSPIPYGGSYEQYF
CDR3nt: TGTGCCAGCAGTCCTATCCCCTACGGCGGCTCCTACGAGCAGTACTTC
d_gene: .
abundance: once
v_gene: TRBV27
j_gene: TRBJ2-7

CDR3aa: CASSSHNSSGGATYEQFF
CDR3nt: TGTGCCAGCAGCTCACACAACTCTAGCGGGGGGGCTACCTATGAGCAGTTCTTC
d_gene: TRBD2
abundance: .
v_gene: TRBV9
j_gene: TRBJ2-1

CDR3aa: CASSQEFGTGLTTQYF
CDR3nt: TGTGCCAGCAGCCAAGAGTTCGGGACAGGGCTAACGACCCAGTACTTC
d_gene: TRBD1
abundance: .
v_gene: TRBV14
j_gene: TRBJ2-5

CDR3aa: CASSPGTGMLNTEAFF
CDR3nt: TGTGCCAGCAGCCCGGGGACAGGGATGTTGAACACTGAAGCTTTCTTT
d_gene: TRBD1
abundance: once
v_gene: TRBV5-8
j_gene: TRBJ1-1